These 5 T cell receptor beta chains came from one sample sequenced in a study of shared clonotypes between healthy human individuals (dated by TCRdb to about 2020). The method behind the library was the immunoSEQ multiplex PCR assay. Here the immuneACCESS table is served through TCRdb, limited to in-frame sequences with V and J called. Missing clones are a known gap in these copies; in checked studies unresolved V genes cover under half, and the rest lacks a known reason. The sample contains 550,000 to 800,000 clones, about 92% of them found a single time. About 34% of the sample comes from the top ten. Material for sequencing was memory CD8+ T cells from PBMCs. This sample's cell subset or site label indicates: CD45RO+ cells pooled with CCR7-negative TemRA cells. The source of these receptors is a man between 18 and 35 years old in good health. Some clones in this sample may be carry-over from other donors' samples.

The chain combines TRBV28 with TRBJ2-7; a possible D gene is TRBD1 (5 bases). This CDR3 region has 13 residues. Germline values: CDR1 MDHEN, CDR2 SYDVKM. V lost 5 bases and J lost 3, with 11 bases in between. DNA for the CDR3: TGTGCCAGCAGTCCCCGGACATTCTACGAGCAGTACTTC. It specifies CASSPRTFYEQYF.

The chain's CDR3 is CASSITGWEKLFF. CDR3 nucleotide sequence: TGTGCCAGCAGTATTACAGGGTGGGAAAAACTGTTTTTT. The genes are TRBV28 and TRBJ1-4, with D maybe TRBD1 (6 bases). The V gene's germline CDR1 is MDHEN and CDR2 SYDVKM. This CDR3 spans 13 amino acids. The V gene lost 5 bases and the J gene lost 8 bases, with 12 bases spanning the gap.

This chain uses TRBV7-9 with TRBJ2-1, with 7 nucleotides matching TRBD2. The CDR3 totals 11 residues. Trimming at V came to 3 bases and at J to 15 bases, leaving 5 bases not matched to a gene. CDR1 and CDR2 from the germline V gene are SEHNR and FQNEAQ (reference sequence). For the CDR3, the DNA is TGTGCCAGCAGCTTGGGGGAGGGTCCGTTCTTC. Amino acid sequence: CASSLGEGPFF.

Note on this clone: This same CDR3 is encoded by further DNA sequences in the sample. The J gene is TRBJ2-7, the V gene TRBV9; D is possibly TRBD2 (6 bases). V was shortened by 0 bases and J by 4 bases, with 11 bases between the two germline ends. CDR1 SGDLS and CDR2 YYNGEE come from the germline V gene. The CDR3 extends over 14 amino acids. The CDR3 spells CASSVAGSGYEQYF. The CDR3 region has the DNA TGTGCCAGCAGCGTAGCCGGGAGTGGTTACGAGCAGTACTTC.

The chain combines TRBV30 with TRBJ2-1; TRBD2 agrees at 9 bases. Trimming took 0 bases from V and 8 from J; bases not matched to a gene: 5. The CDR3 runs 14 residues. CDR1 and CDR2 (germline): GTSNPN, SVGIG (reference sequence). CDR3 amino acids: CAWSVGSGSDEQFF. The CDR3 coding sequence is TGTGCCTGGAGTGTGGGTAGCGGGAGCGATGAGCAGTTCTTC.